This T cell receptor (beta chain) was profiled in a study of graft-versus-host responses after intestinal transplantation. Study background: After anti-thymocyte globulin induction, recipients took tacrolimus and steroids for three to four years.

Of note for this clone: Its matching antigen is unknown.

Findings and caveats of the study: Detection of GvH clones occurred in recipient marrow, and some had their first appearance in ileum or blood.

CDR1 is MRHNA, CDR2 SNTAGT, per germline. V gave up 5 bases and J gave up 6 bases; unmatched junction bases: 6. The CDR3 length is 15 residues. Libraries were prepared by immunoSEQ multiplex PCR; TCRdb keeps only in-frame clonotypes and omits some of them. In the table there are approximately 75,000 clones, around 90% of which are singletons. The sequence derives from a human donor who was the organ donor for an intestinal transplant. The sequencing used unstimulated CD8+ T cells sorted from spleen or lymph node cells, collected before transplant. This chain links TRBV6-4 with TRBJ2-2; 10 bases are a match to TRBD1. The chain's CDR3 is CASSPGTGEAGELFF. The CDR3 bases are TGTGCCAGCAGTCCCGGGACAGGGGAGGCCGGGGAGCTGTTTTTT.